Given below is one T cell receptor (beta chain) in context. This clone was seen a handful of times. The clone's antigen remains unknown. No per-base quality is available; no much larger clone lies one base away. V drops 1 base and J drops 3 bases, leaving 14 bases in between. Taken from cysteine to phenylalanine, the CDR3 has 15 residues. Solely the CDR3 DNA is kept, with 45 bases framed from the first base. As encoded in the germline V gene (reference sequence), CDR1 is SGHKS while CDR2 is YYEKEE. These data belong to a study of high-grade serous ovarian cancer treatment subgroups (dated by TCRdb to the early 2020s). Study-level background: On average, each sample produced around 15,000 sequencing reads and roughly 7,000 unique TCR beta rearrangements. TCR beta repertoires were profiled in patients with high-grade serous ovarian cancer who were grouped, under a laparoscopic triage algorithm, by complete gross resection or by neoadjuvant chemotherapy response. One primary tumor sample and two metastatic tumor samples were contributed by each patient, so that fewer than 95 samples were obtained in total. A cohort of about 30 patients was included: some 10 with no residual disease after primary surgery (R0), some 10 who were excellent NACT responders, and some 10 who were poor NACT responders.

The 90 tumor samples underwent high-throughput TCR profiling using ImmunoSEQ. The paper's processing steps were these. Richness (unique productive sequences), clonality, evenness and relatedness were included as repertoire diversity metrics, and similarity between samples was assessed with the Bhattacharyya coefficient. A sensitivity analysis excluded TCRs with fewer than two reads and gave consistent conclusions. What TCRdb holds here is the immuneACCESS table cut down to in-frame rearrangements. Part of the clones is not present; checked against another copy, under half of the missing clones reflect an unresolved V gene, and the others are unexplained. From that table come the V and J calls and clone size; the DNA was used to work out D and trimming. For this sample there are some 10,000 clones; 55% to 75% appear just once. Approximately 10% of the sample goes to the ten largest clones. Overall results and qualifications from the work: Repertoire similarity ranging from roughly 0.1 to 0.8 was observed between tumors from the same patient, whereas almost no similarity was observed between different patients. TCR repertoire analyses were focused on CDR3, and CDR1 and CDR2 were not analyzed. TCR clonal relatedness correlated positively with neoantigen level and, by trend, with copy number variation and mutation load from whole-genome sequencing. Bulk tumor TCR sequencing lacked spatial information, limiting insight into HGSC tumor complexity and diversity.

The tumor samples were collected prior to definitive surgery or chemotherapy. Genomic DNA was extracted by the MD Anderson Biospecimen Extraction Resource, and TCR sequencing was done by the MD Anderson Cancer Genomics Laboratory. This clonotype was sampled from a human donor with high-grade serous ovarian cancer. The V and J segments used are TRBV5-5 and TRBJ2-7, with the D gene call left open. The sample comprised tumor tissue. The CDR3 corresponds to CASSLLIGRGYEQYF. The DNA is as follows: TGTGCCAGCAGCTTGTTAATTGGGCGAGGCTACGAGCAGTACTTC.